Listed here are 27 T cell receptor beta chains from one sample, sequenced in a study of cytomegalovirus exposure and HLA in healthy donors (dated by TCRdb to about 2017). Libraries were prepared through the immunoSEQ multiplex PCR assay. For the multiplex PCR, a mixture combining 60 forward primers for TCR Vbeta segments and 13 reverse primers for TCR Jbeta segments was used. Imported from immuneACCESS, the table was reduced by TCRdb to in-frame sequences with V and J called. These copies leave out some clones; in studies compared against another copy, an unresolved V gene accounts for under half, and the cause of the remainder is not known. This sample is represented by more than 100,000 clones; about 73% of them were singletons. In total, the top ten clones hold approximately 6.4% of the sample. The sequencing input was PBMCs. All receptors come from a woman in her forties or fifties in good health and CMV-seropositive.

This sequence joins TRBV5-6 and TRBJ2-5; no definite D call. The assigned J gene may be wrong: the sequence end matches TRBJ2-7 better. Germline V CDR1 and CDR2: SGHDT, YYEEEE. The length of the CDR3 is 15 residues. As DNA, the CDR3 is TGTGCCAGCAGCCCTACCGGGTCCAGATCCTACGAGCAGTACTTC. This translates into CASSPTGSRSYEQYF.

The rearrangement links TRBV7-2 to TRBJ1-6; maybe TRBD1 (5 bases). Germline V gives CDR1 SGHTA, CDR2 FQGNSA. The CDR3 is 16 amino acids. V lost 1 base, J lost 13 bases, and 20 bases lay in between. The CDR3 protein is CASSLEQGSIVSPLHF. In nucleotides, the CDR3 is TGTGCCAGCAGCTTAGAGCAGGGTAGCATTGTTTCGCCCCTCCACTTT.

This clone occurred a few times. The chain combines TRBV7-7 with TRBJ2-5, with TRBD1 as a possible D gene (7 bases). This CDR3 is built from 14 residues. The germline V and J ends were trimmed by 3 bases and 5 bases, with 13 bases remaining between them. The V gene's germline CDR1 is SSHAT and CDR2 FNYEAQ (reference sequence). As DNA, the CDR3 is TGTGCCAGCAGCTTGGGGGGACAGAAGGAGACCCAGTACTTC. Residues: CASSLGGQKETQYF.

This clone was counted a single time. This sequence joins TRBV13 and TRBJ1-1, with no clear D. CDR3 length: 17 residues. Germline CDR1 reads PRHDT; CDR2 reads FYEKMQ (reference sequence). V was pared by 1 base and J by 1 base, with 16 bases between. In DNA, the CDR3 is TGTGCCAGCAGCTTAGCCCTAAGGTGGCAGGAGAACACTGAAGCTTTCTTT. This encodes CASSLALRWQENTEAFF.

The rearrangement uses TRBV6-1 and TRBJ1-2; 8 bases are a match to TRBD1. The CDR3 runs 14 residues. Germline CDR1 is MNHNS and CDR2 is SASEGT. The trim removed 2 bases at V and 7 bases at J, leaving 6 bases unmatched. The CDR3 DNA is TGTGCCAGCAGTGAAATTGTACAGGGGGGTGGCTACACCTTC. Residues: CASSEIVQGGGYTF.

The gene calls are TRBV7-9 and TRBJ1-1, with D perhaps matching TRBD1 (6 bases). The germline V gene encodes CDR1 SEHNR and CDR2 FQNEAQ (reference sequence). There are 15 residues in the CDR3. Between the trimmed V and J ends, which lost 2 bases and 0 bases, there was a span of 10 bases. Written as DNA, the CDR3 is TGTGCCAGCAGCTTAAGGGAGGGGGTGAACACTGAAGCTTTCTTT. Amino acids: CASSLREGVNTEAFF.

The chain employs TRBV7-9 and TRBJ2-1; 8 positions match TRBD1. The CDR3 sequence is 14 residues long. Trimming at V came to 2 bases and at J to 4 bases, leaving 1 base not matched to a gene. Per the germline V gene, CDR1 is SEHNR and CDR2 is FQNEAQ (reference sequence). The CDR3 DNA sequence: TGTGCCAGCAGCTTAAACAGGGGGTACAATGAGCAGTTCTTC. This codes for CASSLNRGYNEQFF.

This clone was detected once. The J gene is TRBJ1-1, the V gene TRBV7-9; D is perhaps TRBD1 (5 bases). CDR3 length: 16 residues. Germline V lookup: CDR1 SEHNR, CDR2 FQNEAQ (reference sequence). V gave up 1 base and J gave up 0 bases, with 12 bases separating them. This CDR3 is CASSLEATAMNTEAFF. Written as DNA, the CDR3 is TGTGCCAGCAGCTTAGAAGCGACAGCTATGAACACTGAAGCTTTCTTT.

This rearrangement joins TRBV10-2 to TRBJ2-3; 9 nucleotides match TRBD2. J lost 0 bases, V lost 2 bases, and 3 bases had no gene match. This CDR3 region has 16 residues. Germline V gene data show CDR1 as WSHSY and CDR2 as SAAADI. CDR3 loop: CASSEPSGASTDTQYF. CDR3 DNA sequence: TGCGCCAGCAGTGAGCCTAGCGGGGCCAGCACAGATACGCAGTATTTT.

The rearrangement links TRBV11-3 to TRBJ1-2; D is unclear. Germline values: CDR1 SGHNT, CDR2 YENEEA. This CDR3 is built from 12 residues. The germline V and J ends were trimmed by 4 bases and 6 bases, with 9 bases remaining between them. This CDR3 is CASSSRVDGYTF. CDR3 sequence (DNA): TGTGCCAGCAGCTCCCGGGTGGATGGCTACACCTTC. Together with reference TRBV11-3 and TRBJ1-2, the CDR3 gives the full variable domain: EAGVVQSPRYKIIEKKQPVAFWCNPISGHNTLYWYLQNLGQGPELLIRYENEEAVDDSQLPKDRFSAERLKGVDSTLKIQPAELGDSAVYLCASSSRVDGYTFGSGTRLTVV.

The gene calls are TRBV5-1 and TRBJ2-5, with D tentatively TRBD1 (5 bases). The germline gives CDR1 SGHRS, CDR2 YFSETQ. The CDR3 extends over 18 amino acids. Trimming removed 4 bases at V and 2 bases at J, with 24 bases between. CDR3 amino acids: CASSNPGLPSNMQETQYF. The CDR3 DNA follows: TGCGCCAGCAGCAACCCAGGGCTTCCATCGAACATGCAAGAGACCCAGTACTTC.

The CDR3 loop reads CASSLVGGLVETQYF. CDR3 in DNA: TGCGCCAGCAGCTTGGTAGGGGGTCTGGTCGAGACCCAGTACTTC. The chain recombines TRBV5-1 with TRBJ2-5; possibly TRBD1 for D (6 bases). The CDR3 loop spans 15 amino acids. The germline CDR1 and CDR2 sequences are SGHRS and YFSETQ. V dropped 0 bases and J dropped 5 bases, with 14 bases sitting between them.

CDR3 nucleotide sequence: TGTGCCAGCAGCCGGACAGGGGCCCACGGGGAGCTGTTTTTT. It specifies CASSRTGAHGELFF. The chain recombines TRBV2 with TRBJ2-2, with 9 bases lining up with TRBD1. CDR3 size: 14 residues. V shed 6 bases and J 7 bases; nucleotides not matched to a gene: 6. Germline V lookup: CDR1 SNHLY, CDR2 FYNNEI.

Here the CDR3 reads CASSSGDYGYTF. In nucleotides, the CDR3 is TGTGCCAGTAGTTCTGGAGACTATGGCTACACCTTC. This sequence joins TRBV19 and TRBJ1-2; D uncertain. The CDR3 sequence is 12 residues long. CDR1 and CDR2 from the germline V gene are LNHDA and SQIVND (reference sequence). V dropped 5 bases and J dropped 3 bases, with 7 bases sitting between them.

For this clone: One end of the junction varies from germline; a read error may be responsible. The chain links TRBV30 to TRBJ1-2; D gene uncertain. This CDR3 is 12 amino acids long. In germline, CDR1 is GTSNPN, CDR2 SVGIG (reference sequence). In DNA, the CDR3 is TGTGCCTGGAGTGTATCGCCGGGGAGCTACCCCTTC. Its translation is CAWSVSPGSYPF.

This sequence joins TRBV12-5 and TRBJ2-5; 8 nucleotides agree with TRBD2. J lost 4 bases, V lost 4 bases, and 2 bases had no gene match. CDR1 and CDR2 from the germline V gene are LGHNT and FRNRAP. The length of the CDR3 is 13 residues. Here the CDR3 reads CASGSTSGETQYF. DNA for the CDR3: TGTGCTAGTGGTTCTACTAGCGGAGAGACCCAGTACTTC.

The rearrangement links TRBV11-2 to TRBJ2-7; D may be TRBD1 (5 bases). CDR3 length: 15 residues. The V gene lost 5 bases and the J gene lost 0 bases, with 14 bases spanning the gap. Germline values: CDR1 SGHAT, CDR2 FQNNGV. This chain's CDR3 is CASSPRRQSSYEQYF. The CDR3 DNA sequence: TGTGCCAGCAGCCCCCGGAGACAGAGCTCCTACGAGCAGTACTTC.

Written as DNA, the CDR3 is TGTGCCAGCAGCACCCGGGTTACCTATGGCTACACCTTC. Encoded protein: CASSTRVTYGYTF. The rearrangement links TRBV7-8 to TRBJ1-2; D is undetermined. V dropped 5 bases and J dropped 4 bases, with 11 bases sitting between them. The CDR3 loop spans 13 amino acids. Germline V gene lookup returns CDR1 SGHVS and CDR2 FQNEAQ.

The chain couples TRBV27 to TRBJ2-2; perhaps TRBD2 as D (6 bases). The CDR3 loop spans 13 amino acids. Trimming took 4 bases from V and 7 from J, leaving 10 bases between them. CDR1 MNHEY and CDR2 SMNVEV come from the germline V gene (reference sequence). This chain's CDR3 is CASSWGEGGELFF. CDR3 DNA sequence: TGTGCCAGCAGTTGGGGGGAAGGCGGGGAGCTGTTTTTT.

There are a few counts of this clone. The rearrangement links TRBV2 to TRBJ1-1, with no clear D. V was cut by 4 bases and J by 11 bases, with 11 bases left in between. The CDR3 runs to 11 residues. CDR1 SNHLY and CDR2 FYNNEI come from the germline V gene. The CDR3 DNA follows: TGTGCCAGCAGTGTTCTACCGGGGGCTTTCTTT. Translated: CASSVLPGAFF.

The V and J genes are TRBV14 and TRBJ1-2; no clear D. The CDR3 length is 13 residues. The germline CDR1 and CDR2 sequences are SGHDN and FVKESK. V gave up 0 bases and J gave up 8 bases, with 10 bases separating them. CDR3 protein: CASSQERYLGYTF. CDR3 DNA sequence: TGTGCCAGCAGCCAAGAGAGATACTTGGGCTACACCTTC.

The chain employs TRBV4-1 and TRBJ1-2, with D possibly TRBD1 on 5 matching bases. Germline-derived CDR1 and CDR2 are MGHRA and YSYEKL. CDR3 size: 14 residues. The V and J ends lost 4 bases and 5 bases respectively, with 14 bases between them. The CDR3 protein is CASSPGQGPYGYTF. In DNA form, the CDR3 reads TGCGCCAGCAGCCCAGGCCAGGGCCCTTATGGCTACACCTTC.

The V gene is TRBV5-1, the J gene TRBJ2-3, with D possibly matching TRBD1 (6 bases). The CDR3 loop spans 18 amino acids. Germline CDR1 and CDR2: SGHRS and YFSETQ. With 4 bases removed from V and 2 bases from J, the gap between germline ends came to 23 bases. The CDR3 spells CASSQYPRGQMNTDTQYF. CDR3 bases: TGCGCCAGCAGCCAGTATCCCCGCGGACAGATGAACACAGATACGCAGTATTTT.

This clone has just a few counts. This chain links TRBV7-9 with TRBJ2-3; D is unresolved. The germline V and J ends were trimmed by 2 bases and 3 bases, with 6 bases remaining between them. CDR1 and CDR2 from the germline V gene are SEHNR and FQNEAQ (reference sequence). This CDR3 spans 13 amino acids. The CDR3 sequence: CASSLRETDTQYF. The CDR3 DNA reads as TGTGCCAGCAGCTTAAGAGAGACAGATACGCAGTATTTT.

The gene calls are TRBV2 and TRBJ1-6, with TRBD1 identical over 7 bases. Germline CDR1 is SNHLY and CDR2 is FYNNEI. V shed 7 bases and J 8 bases; nucleotides not matched to a gene: 8. The CDR3 length is 14 residues. CDR3 amino acids: CASKYPRGHSPLHF. DNA for the CDR3: TGTGCCAGCAAGTACCCGAGGGGGCATTCACCCCTCCACTTT.

CDR3 in amino acids: CASSPIGDSEAFF. CDR3 DNA sequence: TGTGCCAGCAGCCCCATCGGGGACAGTGAAGCTTTCTTT. The chain combines TRBV7-9 with TRBJ1-1; 7 nucleotides match TRBD1. Per germline, CDR1 SEHNR and CDR2 FQNEAQ (reference sequence). The length of the CDR3 is 13 residues. Trimming cost V 5 bases and J 7 bases; bases outside gene matches: 7.

The chain uses TRBV7-9 and TRBJ1-2, with 7 bases lining up with TRBD1. The CDR3 consists of 17 residues. Germline CDR1 reads SEHNR; CDR2 reads FQNEAQ (reference sequence). J was trimmed by 1 base and V by 2 bases; bases with no gene match: 10. DNA of the CDR3: TGTGCCAGCAGCTTACCCAGCCGACAGGGCGTTAACTATGGCTACACCTTC. Translating it yields CASSLPSRQGVNYGYTF.